The T cell receptor (beta chain) under discussion was sequenced for a study of shared clonotypes between healthy human individuals. Study-wide results and caveats: Some clonotypes were shared by all four sorted-subset donors, while others were not shared. The non-shared ones had lower generation probabilities than the shared ones.

The assay used deep level. Sorted-subset replicate PCR reactions were performed with around 200 ng DNA, corresponding to some 32,000 T cell genomes. The data were produced by immunoSEQ multiplex PCR, yet TCRdb's version contains in-frame clones alone and is incomplete. The sample holds 300,000 to 350,000 clones, around 79% seen once. Donors were healthy HIV-negative adults without recently reported acute infections or vaccinations. V shed 4 bases, J shed 5 bases, and the junction held 12 bases outside the gene matches. The CDR3 is 16 amino acids. The germline V gene has CDR1 SGHKS and CDR2 YYEKEE (reference sequence). In regard to this clone: Its matching antigen is unknown.

The chain is built from TRBV5-5 and TRBJ1-1, with 9 bases identical to TRBD1. This sequence was found in a man younger than 45 in good health. Material: memory CD4+ T cells sorted from blood. Sample subset: CD45RA-negative fraction. Written as DNA, the CDR3 is TGTGCCAGCAGCGCCTTCGCCGGGACAGGGCATACTGAAGCTTTCTTT. Its protein is CASSAFAGTGHTEAFF.